This record concerns one T cell receptor beta chain sequence. Clones were sequenced by immunoSEQ multiplex PCR, and TCRdb holds only the in-frame ones, with some missing. The table shows about 150,000 clones, with around nine tenths occurring only once. The entry originates in a study of control samples from healthy donors and cancer patients. V lost 4 bases to trimming and J lost 5 bases; unmatched junction nucleotides: 6. The CDR3 contains 15 residues. Germline V lookup: CDR1 MDHEN, CDR2 SYDVKM. Sequenced input: blood. The TCR was taken from a woman in her 30s in good health. The gene calls are TRBV28 and TRBJ2-7, with 12 positions matching TRBD1. The CDR3 loop reads CASSSPGQGAHEQYF. CDR3 bases: TGTGCCAGCAGTTCCCCGGGACAGGGGGCCCACGAGCAGTACTTC.